This T cell receptor beta chain is from a study of T cell responses to AZD1222 COVID-19 vaccine. Trimming removed 1 base from V and 1 base from J; junction bases left unmatched: 22. The CDR3 totals 21 residues. Germline CDR1 and CDR2: GTSNPN and SVGIG (reference sequence). In regard to this clone: Antigen unknown.

Sequenced by immunoSEQ multiplex PCR; TCRdb stores in-frame clones only, minus some. The repertoire includes more than 95,000 clones, over 70% of them detected once, and about 8.7% sits in the top ten. Findings and limits, study-wide: Along spike, vaccine-associated CD4 TCRs were found throughout, with dominance at 160-218 and 743-854.

This chain connects TRBV30 to TRBJ1-2, with 9 bases lining up with TRBD1. The specimen was peripheral blood, collected on day 0 of AZD1222 vaccination. The source of this sequence is an adult in good health. CDR3 in DNA: TGTGCCTGGAGTGGAATCCGACGTAAACCGGGACAGGGAGACAATAACTATGGCTACACCTTC. Its translation: CAWSGIRRKPGQGDNNYGYTF.